Detailed here is one TCR beta chain. The data stem from a study of T cell changes during pregnancy in multiple sclerosis. The V gene lost 4 bases and the J gene lost 2 bases, with 12 bases spanning the gap. Germline V gives CDR1 SGHDT, CDR2 YYEEEE. This CDR3 contains 14 residues. Using immunoSEQ multiplex PCR, the repertoire was profiled, and TCRdb retains in-frame clones only, with some absent. The table has some 99,000 clones, 92% seen once. The origin of this receptor is a female donor in good health, enrolled as a control in a pregnancy study. V and J are TRBV5-6 and TRBJ2-5, with a weak D call TRBD1 (7 bases). Specimen: peripheral blood, collected after pregnancy. DNA of the CDR3: TGTGCCAGCAGCCGACCAGGGGGGCAAGAGACCCAGTACTTC. It encodes CASSRPGGQETQYF.